The 32 T cell receptor gamma chains reported below all come from one sample, sequenced in a study of intestinal T cells in coeliac disease (dated by TCRdb to 2020 to 2022). Library creation used multiplex PCR. Instrument used: Ion Torrent PGM. The LymphoTrack kit, which has primers carrying Illumina adapters, was used to amplify TRG repertoires from roughly 200 ng of biopsy DNA. Clone calls in TCRdb were regenerated from the public reads with CATT, after which identical DNA sequences shared one row. The sample table lists about 880 gamma-chain clones, around 58% of them with a count of one. The ten largest clones add up to 11% of the sample. For each case, genomic DNA was extracted from ten 5-um FFPE scrolls with the QIAamp DNA FFPE tissue kit. The sample taken for sequencing was a duodenal biopsy. Receptor source: a human donor with celiac disease.

The V and J genes are TRGV10 and TRGJ1 or TRGJ2. TRGV10 is designated an ORF whose function remains uncertain. V trimming: 8 bases; J trimming: 6 bases; junction bases outside the gene matches: 11. The CDR3 is made up of 13 amino acids. The DNA for the CDR3 is TGTGCTGCGTGGGGGTCCTTTTTTTATAAGAAACTCTTT. Its translation is CAAWGSFFYKKLF.

The V gene is TRGV9, the J gene TRGJ1 or TRGJ2. Germline lookup yields CDR1 GITISATS and CDR2 ISYDGTV (reference sequence). The junction had 24 bases not matched to a gene; V was cut back by 12 bases and J by 13 bases. The CDR3 has 13 residues. CDR3 amino acids: CAVVGGEVISKLF. The CDR3 DNA is TGTGCCGTTGTGGGAGGTGAGGTAATAAGTAAACTCTTT.

A word on this clone: Given a much more abundant clone one base away, this may be a read error. This rearrangement joins TRGV3 to TRGJP1. There are 18 residues in the CDR3. The germline V gene has CDR1 VTNTFY and CDR2 YDVSTARD (reference sequence). The CDR3: CATCDRPDIYTTGWFKIF. The CDR3 nucleotides are TGTGCCACCTGCGACAGGCCCGACATTTATACCACTGGTTGGTTCAAGATATTT.

The V gene is TRGV8, the J gene TRGJ1 or TRGJ2. Germline V gene sequence: CDR1 VENAVY, CDR2 YDSYNSRV. J was trimmed by 5 bases and V by 2 bases; bases with no gene match: 9. The CDR3 consists of 14 residues. The CDR3 loop is CATWDTSKDYKKLF. The CDR3 nucleotides are TGTGCCACCTGGGATACCAGTAAGGATTATAAGAAACTCTTT.

The rearrangement uses TRGV2 and TRGJ1 or TRGJ2. The V and J ends lost 0 bases and 7 bases, in that order; junction bases with no gene match: 9. The germline gives CDR1 EGSNGY, CDR2 YDSYNSKV. This CDR3 region has 14 residues. The CDR3 DNA reads as TGTGCCACCTGGGACGGGCGCAATCTATATAAGAAACTCTTT. Translated, it gives CATWDGRNLYKKLF.

The chain uses TRGV3 and TRGJ1 or TRGJ2. After removal of 12 bases from V and 10 bases from J, the junction contained 15 bases not matched to a gene. The CDR3 covers 11 residues. CDR1 is VTNTFY and CDR2 is YDVSTARD in the germline V gene (reference sequence). This chain's CDR3 is CADLGQSKKLF. As DNA, the CDR3 is TGTGCCGACCTGGGACAGTCGAAGAAACTCTTT.

Only one count was recorded for this clone. The CDR3 protein is CACFSRKLF. CDR3 DNA: TGTGCCTGCTTCTCAAGAAAACTCTTT. V is TRGV11 and J is TRGJ1 or TRGJ2. TRGV11 is sorted into the ORF group, with uncertain function. The ends lost 11 bases at V and 13 bases at J; junction bases unmatched: 8. The CDR3 length is 9 residues.

As for this clone: At one of its ends the junction is not consistent with the germline gene, which may arise from a read error. The genes are TRGV10 and TRGJP1. TRGV10 is annotated as an ORF whose role is uncertain. The CDR3 is made up of 14 amino acids. CDR3 nucleotide sequence: TGTGCTGCGTGGAAAATACCACTTGGTTGGTTCAAAATATTT. Amino acids: CAAWKIPLGWFKIF.

DNA for the CDR3: TGTGCCTTGTGGGAGGTGCAAGTATGCTATAAGAAACTCTTT. Translation: CALWEVQVCYKKLF. The chain carries TRGV9 and TRGJ1 or TRGJ2. CDR3 length: 14 residues. The ends lost 0 bases at V and 7 bases at J; junction bases unmatched: 9. Germline V CDR1 and CDR2: GITISATS, ISYDGTV (reference sequence).

This clone was observed a handful of times. The V and J genes are TRGV8 and TRGJ1 or TRGJ2. There are 12 residues in the CDR3. J was trimmed by 3 bases and V by 8 bases; bases with no gene match: 7. The germline gives CDR1 VENAVY, CDR2 YDSYNSRV. The CDR3 region is CATFKPYYKKLF. The CDR3 DNA is TGTGCCACCTTCAAGCCTTATTATAAGAAACTCTTT.

This clone was seen more than once but under ten times. The chain joins TRGV8 to TRGJP2. Assignment of the J gene here rests on matching the DNA to germline, because TCRdb gives none. Germline loops: CDR1 VENAVY, CDR2 YDSYNSRV. CDR3 size: 16 residues. Trimming took 0 bases from V and 15 from J; bases not matched to a gene: 19. CDR3 region: CATWDRPYSVLEFKTF. DNA of the CDR3: TGTGCCACCTGGGATAGGCCTTATAGTGTATTGGAATTCAAGACGTTT.

The rearrangement links TRGV11 to TRGJ1 or TRGJ2. TRGV11 is filed as an ORF, its function uncertain. CDR3 length equals 14 residues. V lost 5 bases and J lost 5; bases outside the gene matches: 9. The CDR3 DNA reads TGTGCCTGCTGGATTAAGGGGGGGGATTATAAGAAACTCTTT. Translated: CACWIKGGDYKKLF.

The chain employs TRGV3 and TRGJ1 or TRGJ2. The CDR3 loop spans 14 amino acids. J lost 2 bases, V lost 10 bases, and 14 bases had no gene match. Germline CDR1 is VTNTFY and CDR2 is YDVSTARD (reference sequence). The CDR3 coding sequence is TGTGCCACTGGGACAGGCCCAGATTATTATAAGAAACTCTTT. Translation gives CATGTGPDYYKKLF.

The rearrangement uses TRGV5 and TRGJ1 or TRGJ2. V dropped 9 bases and J dropped 3; count of bases not matched to a gene: 23. This CDR3 is 17 amino acids long. The germline V gene encodes CDR1 VINAFY and CDR2 YDVSNSKD. The CDR3 DNA reads as TGTGCCACCGGGACAGGCCTAGGGCGGTCCATTTATTATAAGAAACTCTTT. Protein product: CATGTGLGRSIYYKKLF.

CDR3 in DNA: TGTGCTGCAATTTTCGGGGATTATTATAAGAAACTCTTT. It specifies CAAIFGDYYKKLF. This sequence joins TRGV10 and TRGJ1 or TRGJ2. TRGV10 is noted as an ORF with a role that remains uncertain. This CDR3 comprises 13 residues. J was trimmed by 2 bases and V by 12 bases; bases with no gene match: 11.

This CDR3 is CATEVGDWIKTF. Written as DNA, the CDR3 is TGTGCCACGGAGGTCGGTGATTGGATCAAGACGTTT. This chain joins TRGV2 and TRGJP2. This CDR3 has 12 amino acids. The V and J ends lost 10 bases and 6 bases, in that order; junction bases with no gene match: 8. CDR1 EGSNGY and CDR2 YDSYNSKV come from the germline V gene.

Comments on this clone: A much larger clonotype is one base distant, so this may be a read error. The genes are TRGV4 and TRGJP2. V was pared by 5 bases and J by 7 bases, with 22 bases of the junction left unmatched. This CDR3 region has 18 residues. The germline V gene has CDR1 EGSTGY and CDR2 YDSYTSSV. CDR3 nucleotide sequence: TGTGCCACCTGGGTAAGGTGTGTCACGGAGGTTAATGATTGGATCAAGACGTTT. Its translation: CATWVRCVTEVNDWIKTF.

The chain joins TRGV10 to TRGJP2. TRGV10 is assigned to the ORF class and has an uncertain function. Unmatched junction bases numbered 6, after V lost 8 bases and J lost 11 bases. The CDR3 has 11 amino acids. The CDR3 sequence: CAAWPFWIKTF. Written as DNA, the CDR3 is TGTGCTGCGTGGCCGTTCTGGATCAAGACGTTT.

By sample fraction, this clone is large. The rearrangement uses TRGV9 and TRGJ1 or TRGJ2. Germline values: CDR1 GITISATS, CDR2 ISYDGTV (reference sequence). This CDR3 is 11 amino acids long. V lost 2 bases to trimming and J lost 8 bases; unmatched junction nucleotides: 3. Here the CDR3 DNA reads TGTGCCTTGTGGGAGGCGAATAAGAAACTCTTT. The encoded protein is CALWEANKKLF.

About this clone: One end of the junction is discordant with germline, which a read error may explain. Within the sample, other DNA sequences also encode this same CDR3. The chain combines TRGV2 with TRGJ1 or TRGJ2. The length of the CDR3 is 13 residues. The germline V gene has CDR1 EGSNGY and CDR2 YDSYNSKV. CDR3 bases: TGCGCCACCTGGGACGGGCAATATTATAAGAAACTCTTT. It translates to CATWDGQYYKKLF.

V gene TRGV8 combines with J gene TRGJ1 or TRGJ2. From germline, CDR1 is VENAVY and CDR2 YDSYNSRV. V lost 5 bases to trimming and J lost 8 bases; unmatched junction nucleotides: 9. The CDR3 is made up of 12 amino acids. The CDR3 reads CATWVRRNKKLF. The CDR3 bases are TGTGCCACCTGGGTAAGGCGGAATAAGAAACTCTTT.

To note about this clone: Possible read error: a much larger clone is one base away. This chain uses TRGV4 with TRGJ1 or TRGJ2. V dropped 1 base and J dropped 0; count of bases not matched to a gene: 15. The V gene's germline CDR1 is EGSTGY and CDR2 YDSYTSSV. The CDR3 runs to 18 residues. This CDR3 is CATWDGLPRAVNYYKKLF. CDR3 in DNA: TGTGCCACCTGGGATGGCCTCCCGAGGGCCGTGAATTATTATAAGAAACTCTTT.

The chain joins TRGV10 to TRGJ1 or TRGJ2. TRGV10 is noted as an ORF with a role that remains uncertain. The trim removed 8 bases at V and 6 bases at J, leaving 11 bases unmatched. The CDR3 has 13 amino acids. CDR3 sequence: CAAWAEFIYKKLF. CDR3 nucleotides: TGTGCTGCGTGGGCTGAATTTATTTATAAGAAACTCTTT.

This sequence joins TRGV2 and TRGJ1 or TRGJ2. Unmatched junction bases numbered 13, after V lost 10 bases and J lost 4 bases. Germline assignment: CDR1 EGSNGY and CDR2 YDSYNSKV. CDR3 length: 13 amino acids. CDR3 sequence reads: CATGTAGYYKKLF. The CDR3 DNA is TGTGCCACTGGGACGGCGGGGTATTATAAGAAACTCTTT.

This clone is categorized as large (0.1 to 1%). This chain connects TRGV8 to TRGJ1 or TRGJ2. The junction had 2 bases not matched to a gene; V was cut back by 4 bases and J by 5 bases. CDR1 is VENAVY and CDR2 is YDSYNSRV in the germline V gene. This CDR3 spans 11 amino acids. CDR3: CATWDHYKKLF. As DNA, the CDR3 is TGTGCCACCTGGGACCATTATAAGAAACTCTTT.

The chain uses TRGV4 and TRGJP2. This CDR3 has 14 residues. Losses at the gene ends were 8 bases for V and 0 bases for J; bases not matched to a gene: 6. Germline V gene lookup returns CDR1 EGSTGY and CDR2 YDSYTSSV. This CDR3 reads CATFLYSSDWIKTF. As DNA, the CDR3 is TGTGCCACCTTTTTATATAGTAGTGATTGGATCAAGACGTTT.

This clone is classed as large. This chain joins TRGV8 and TRGJP2. CDR3 length: 12 residues. J was trimmed by 6 bases and V by 4 bases; bases with no gene match: 2. Germline V CDR1 and CDR2: VENAVY, YDSYNSRV. The CDR3 nucleotides read TGTGCCACCTGGGAGGGTGATTGGATCAAGACGTTT. Its protein is CATWEGDWIKTF.

This clone was recorded once. The chain has TRGV3 and TRGJ1 or TRGJ2. The CDR3 consists of 15 residues. Germline trimming cut 12 bases from V and 3 bases from J; bases unmatched to any gene: 20. Germline CDR1 reads VTNTFY; CDR2 reads YDVSTARD (reference sequence). This chain's CDR3 is CADLGQAAAYYKKLF. The DNA of the CDR3 is TGTGCCGACCTGGGACAGGCAGCGGCTTATTATAAGAAACTCTTT.

This clone is judged large. The chain has TRGV4 and TRGJ1 or TRGJ2. This CDR3 region has 13 residues. The germline V gene has CDR1 EGSTGY and CDR2 YDSYTSSV. The ends lost 0 bases at V and 5 bases at J; junction bases unmatched: 4. CDR3 loop: CATWDGLDYKKLF. DNA for the CDR3: TGTGCCACCTGGGATGGGCTTGATTATAAGAAACTCTTT.

The chain is built from TRGV4 and TRGJP2. Germline lookup yields CDR1 EGSTGY and CDR2 YDSYTSSV. This CDR3 is 15 amino acids long. V lost 5 bases and J lost 3; bases outside the gene matches: 9. The CDR3 region is CATWVKGGSDWIKTF. CDR3 sequence (DNA): TGTGCCACCTGGGTTAAAGGGGGTAGTGATTGGATCAAGACGTTT.

Points on this clone: Since a much larger clone is just one base distant, this may be a read error. Other DNA sequences from this sample encode an identical CDR3 as well. V usage is TRGV5 and J usage is TRGJ1 or TRGJ2. CDR1 is VINAFY and CDR2 is YDVSNSKD in the germline V gene. The CDR3 loop spans 13 amino acids. The CDR3 here is CATWDSRYYKKLF. Here the CDR3 DNA reads TGTGCCACCTGGGACAGCAGATATTATAAGAAACTCTTC.

This clone is large (0.1 to 1%) within its sample. V is TRGV9 and J is TRGJ1 or TRGJ2. The CDR3 has 14 amino acids. Germline V gives CDR1 GITISATS, CDR2 ISYDGTV (reference sequence). The trim removed 0 bases at V and 0 bases at J, leaving 2 bases unmatched. CDR3 sequence (DNA): TGTGCCTTGTGGGAGGTGTTGAATTATTATAAGAAACTCTTT. Protein sequence: CALWEVLNYYKKLF.